Listed below are T cell receptor beta chains from one sample, sequenced in a study of Ad26.COV2.S vaccination and SARS-CoV-2 variants. This table comes from immunoSEQ multiplex PCR, and its TCRdb copy is limited to in-frame clones, with some not included. The table lists more than 300,000 clones, approximately 86% of them singletons. Sequencing was performed on peripheral blood, taken in a trial of Ad26.COV2.S vaccine versus placebo. Receptors were obtained from a person aged 18 to 59 who received the Ad26.COV2.S COVID-19 vaccine or a placebo. Both conserved end residues are part of each CDR3.

j_call | v_call | cdr3_aa
TRBJ2-7 | TRBV4-1 | CASSPGRAYEQYF
TRBJ1-2 | TRBV30 | CARLDRGRGLNYGYTF
TRBJ1-3 | TRBV30 | CAWRNGVGNTIYF
TRBJ2-3 | TRBV7-8 | CASSPWTGGTDTQYF
TRBJ2-3 | TRBV5-5 | CASSSRIWTGITDTQYF
TRBJ2-1 | TRBV21-1 | CASSKVVGGPYNEQFF
TRBJ2-2 | TRBV3-1/TRBV3-2 | CASSRRGAANTGELFF
TRBJ2-7 | TRBV6-5 | CASSPGRIYEQYF
TRBJ2-5 | TRBV4-3 | CASSQDLQGQETQYF
TRBJ1-1 | TRBV19 | CASSISGGYTEAFF
TRBJ2-6 | TRBV30 | CAWSVTVGGANVLTF
TRBJ1-2 | TRBV11-2 | CASSLAGGNGYTF
TRBJ2-1 | TRBV6-5 | CASSYSRQGGKNEQFF
TRBJ1-1 | TRBV6-5 | CASSYLRQGNTEAFF
TRBJ2-2 | TRBV9 | CASSGQGHTGELFF
TRBJ2-3 | TRBV30 | CAWRTIRQGADTQYF
TRBJ2-7 | TRBV5-1 | CASSTETGGAYEQYF
TRBJ1-5 | TRBV5-5 | CASSLRWGINQPQHF
TRBJ1-6 | TRBV7-9 | CASSSGQGTPLHF
TRBJ2-3 | TRBV5-8 | CARGGPSFKRGTDTQYF
TRBJ2-1 | TRBV10-1 | CASSESGTRKEQFF
TRBJ1-2 | TRBV7-2 | CASSSYRGDLYGYTF
TRBJ1-1 | TRBV14 | CASSQDPRTEAFF
TRBJ1-1 | TRBV5-8 | CASSFTRTVNTEAFF
TRBJ1-3 | TRBV3-1/TRBV3-2 | CASSQPPSARGNTIYF
TRBJ2-1 | TRBV6-5 | CASSPQLVSEQFF
TRBJ2-7 | TRBV7-9 | CASSSRLSEQYF
TRBJ2-1 | TRBV7-2 | CASSLTGNEQFF
TRBJ2-3 | TRBV19 | CASSTPGGADTQYF
TRBJ2-1 | TRBV18 | CASSPGLAYEQFF
TRBJ1-6 | TRBV4-3 | CASSQDWVIGSPLHF
TRBJ2-1 | TRBV2 | CASNRDHYNEQFF
TRBJ2-3 | TRBV19 | CASSIDWASTDTQYF
TRBJ1-1 | TRBV7-9 | CASSPTTNGDTEAFF
TRBJ2-2 | TRBV6-1 | CASSGRGPRSPTGELFF
TRBJ2-7 | TRBV6-5 | CASSYRGDSSYEQYF
TRBJ2-5 | TRBV6-2/TRBV6-3 | CASSYVAGTGEETQYF
TRBJ2-3 | TRBV6-5 | CASIERHTDTQYF
TRBJ2-5 | TRBV29-1 | CSVSSGGLPQETQYF
TRBJ1-6 | TRBV6-5 | CASRTALNSPLHF
TRBJ1-2 | TRBV7-8 | CASSLGQENYGYTF
TRBJ2-2 | TRBV6-5 | CASRRTGLLGELFF
TRBJ2-4 | TRBV7-2 | CASSPMTGSVAKNIQYF
TRBJ2-7 | TRBV27 | CASSLGTGYNEQYF
TRBJ1-4 | TRBV6-4 | CASETNEKLFF
TRBJ1-5 | TRBV9 | CASSAGTGYQPQHF
TRBJ1-5 | TRBV12-3/TRBV12-4 | CAAGGGNQPQHF
TRBJ1-6 | TRBV7-8 | CASSPWLTYNSPLHF
TRBJ2-1 | TRBV5-4 | CASSRTSGGADSEFF
TRBJ1-5 | TRBV2 | CASGRDQPQHF
TRBJ2-7 | TRBV27 | CASSPRGSSYEQYF
TRBJ1-1 | TRBV27 | CASSWGAEAFF
TRBJ2-1 | TRBV19 | CASSSPGTSGERQFF
TRBJ2-2 | TRBV4-1 | CASSQGAGHDNGELFF
TRBJ1-5 | TRBV19 | CASSTGTGIQPQHF
TRBJ2-3 | TRBV18 | CASSPPGAGIGTDTQYF